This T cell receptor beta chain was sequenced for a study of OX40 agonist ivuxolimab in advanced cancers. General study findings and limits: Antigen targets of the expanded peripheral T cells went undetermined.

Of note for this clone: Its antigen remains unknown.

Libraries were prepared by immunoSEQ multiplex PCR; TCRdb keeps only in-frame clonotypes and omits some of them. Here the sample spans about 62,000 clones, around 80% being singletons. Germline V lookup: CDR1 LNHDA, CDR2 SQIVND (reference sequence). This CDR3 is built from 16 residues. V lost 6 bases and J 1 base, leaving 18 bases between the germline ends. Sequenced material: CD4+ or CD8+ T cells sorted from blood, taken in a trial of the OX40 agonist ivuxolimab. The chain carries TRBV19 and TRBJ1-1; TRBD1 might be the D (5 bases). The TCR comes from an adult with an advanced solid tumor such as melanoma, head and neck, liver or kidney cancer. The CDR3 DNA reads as TGTGCCAGTAGCCATCTCCTTAGGGGTTCGAACACTGAAGCTTTCTTT. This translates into CASSHLLRGSNTEAFF.